These 13 T cell receptor beta chains originate from one sample sequenced in a study of blood T cell repertoires in COVID-19. The assay was immunoSEQ multiplex PCR, and TCRdb's table has in-frame clones only and misses some. The sample lists approximately 72,000 clones, about 82% occurring once. Input material: peripheral blood. The receptor source for this set is a man aged 45-60 years with acute or convalescent COVID-19.

The chain recombines TRBV24-1 with TRBJ1-2; D remains ambiguous. This CDR3 is 15 amino acids long. Trimming left V 3 bases short and J 8 bases short, with 18 bases between. Germline CDR1 and CDR2: KGHDR and SFDVKD. The CDR3 region has the DNA TGTGCCACCAGTGATCCCCGTGAGGGCGATCACGGCTACACCTTC. As protein: CATSDPREGDHGYTF.

The chain recombines TRBV5-1 with TRBJ1-1; 8 positions match TRBD1. CDR3 length: 15 residues. The J segment lost 4 bases and the V segment lost 1 base, leaving 6 bases of the junction unmatched. Per the germline V gene, CDR1 is SGHRS and CDR2 is YFSETQ. CDR3 in amino acids: CASSLPTGEGTEAFF. CDR3 bases: TGCGCCAGCAGCTTGCCGACAGGGGAGGGCACTGAAGCTTTCTTT.

V and J are TRBV2 and TRBJ2-1; 9 positions match TRBD2. V lost 6 bases, J lost 3 bases, and 6 bases stayed unmatched. The germline gives CDR1 SNHLY, CDR2 FYNNEI. CDR3 length equals 15 residues. This chain's CDR3 is CASRATSGLYNEQFF. CDR3 in DNA: TGTGCCAGCAGGGCAACTAGCGGGCTCTACAATGAGCAGTTCTTC.

The V and J genes are TRBV9 and TRBJ1-6; 9 positions match TRBD1. The length of the CDR3 is 20 residues. CDR1 and CDR2 from the germline V gene are SGDLS and YYNGEE. Trimming at V came to 2 bases and at J to 0 bases, leaving 12 bases not matched to a gene. The CDR3 DNA reads TGTGCCAGCAGCGTCATGCCCGGGACAGGGATGGGCTCCTATAATTCACCCCTCCACTTT. Its protein is CASSVMPGTGMGSYNSPLHF. The full variable domain, rest sourced from reference TRBV9 and TRBJ1-6, is DSGVTQTPKHLITATGQRVTLRCSPRSGDLSVYWYQQSLDQGLQFLIQYYNGEERAKGNILERFSAQQFPDLHSELNLSSLELGDSALYFCASSVMPGTGMGSYNSPLHFGNGTRLTVT.

The chain joins TRBV6-1 to TRBJ1-1; D not resolved. The germline V and J ends were trimmed by 1 base and 11 bases, with 11 bases remaining between them. This CDR3 region has 12 residues. Germline V CDR1 and CDR2: MNHNS, SASEGT. The CDR3 nucleotides read TGTGCCAGCAGTGAAGGGTATCCGAGGGCTTTCTTT. Its protein is CASSEGYPRAFF.

The J gene is TRBJ1-2, the V gene TRBV11-2, with TRBD1 matching 9 bases. V shed 2 bases, J shed 0 bases, and the junction held 4 bases outside the gene matches. The CDR3 runs to 16 residues. Germline V gene data show CDR1 as SGHAT and CDR2 as FQNNGV. The CDR3 spells CASSLWGTGSNYGYTF. CDR3 DNA sequence: TGTGCCAGCAGCTTATGGGGGACAGGGTCTAACTATGGCTACACCTTC. Combining the CDR3 with reference TRBV11-2 and TRBJ1-2 gives the whole variable domain EAGVAQSPRYKIIEKRQSVAFWCNPISGHATLYWYQQILGQGPKLLIQFQNNGVVDDSQLPKDRFSAERLKGVDSTLKIQPAKLEDSAVYLCASSLWGTGSNYGYTFGSGTRLTVV.

This clone has only one observation. CDR3 protein: CASSAGGASSYEQYF. Here the CDR3 DNA reads TGTGCCAGCAGTGCCGGGGGGGCGAGCTCCTACGAGCAGTACTTC. The rearrangement links TRBV9 to TRBJ2-7, with TRBD2 matching over 8 bases. Germline CDR1 reads SGDLS; CDR2 reads YYNGEE. The CDR3 extends over 15 amino acids. After removal of 5 bases from V and 0 bases from J, the junction contained 7 bases not matched to a gene.

V and J are TRBV19 and TRBJ1-6; D ambiguous. V lost 6 bases and J 5 bases, leaving 14 bases between the germline ends. The CDR3 sequence is 15 residues long. The germline CDR1 and CDR2 sequences are LNHDA and SQIVND (reference sequence). The CDR3 is CASRLDDKNNSPLHF. The CDR3, as DNA: TGTGCCAGTAGGCTGGATGACAAAAATAATTCACCCCTCCACTTT.

V gene TRBV11-2 combines with J gene TRBJ2-3; D possibly corresponds to TRBD2 (6 bases). V gave up 6 bases and J gave up 2 bases, with 15 bases separating them. CDR1 and CDR2 from the germline V gene are SGHAT and FQNNGV. The CDR3 consists of 15 residues. This CDR3 reads CASRDSGRNTDTQYF. The CDR3 nucleotides are TGTGCCAGCAGGGATAGCGGTAGAAACACAGATACGCAGTATTTT. The variable domain in full, completed from reference TRBV11-2 and TRBJ2-3, reads EAGVAQSPRYKIIEKRQSVAFWCNPISGHATLYWYQQILGQGPKLLIQFQNNGVVDDSQLPKDRFSAERLKGVDSTLKIQPAKLEDSAVYLCASRDSGRNTDTQYFGPGTRLTVL.

The V and J genes are TRBV10-3 and TRBJ2-7, with a weak D call TRBD1 (5 bases). The germline CDR1 and CDR2 sequences are ENHRY and SYGVKD. Deletions cut 8 bases from V and 5 bases from J, with 19 bases between. This CDR3 is built from 14 residues. In DNA form, the CDR3 reads TGTGCCATCGGTTCAGGACAAGACACCAACGAGCAGTACTTC. Translating gives CAIGSGQDTNEQYF.

The chain joins TRBV6-1 to TRBJ1-2; the match to TRBD1 covers 7 bases. V gave up 2 bases and J gave up 7 bases; unmatched junction bases: 10. Germline V gene data show CDR1 as MNHNS and CDR2 as SASEGT. This CDR3 spans 15 amino acids. The DNA of the CDR3 is TGTGCCAGCAGTGAATTTAACAGGGGAATCGCTGGCTACACCTTC. Translating gives CASSEFNRGIAGYTF.

The chain has TRBV5-4 and TRBJ2-7; D might be TRBD1 (6 bases). Germline CDR1 SGHNT, CDR2 YYREEE (reference sequence). This CDR3 has 14 amino acids. V lost 3 bases to trimming and J lost 4 bases, with 14 bases between them. CDR3 coding DNA: TGTGCCAGCAGCTCGAAGGGACAACAATACGAGCAGTACTTC. It codes for CASSSKGQQYEQYF.

V and J are TRBV4-1 and TRBJ1-1; D remains unclear. The V end lost 0 bases, the J end lost 4 bases, and 9 bases lay between the germline ends. The germline CDR1 and CDR2 sequences are MGHRA and YSYEKL. The CDR3 totals 14 residues. The CDR3 DNA sequence: TGCGCCAGCAGCCAAGAAGATCGGGGCACTGAAGCTTTCTTT. Protein product: CASSQEDRGTEAFF.